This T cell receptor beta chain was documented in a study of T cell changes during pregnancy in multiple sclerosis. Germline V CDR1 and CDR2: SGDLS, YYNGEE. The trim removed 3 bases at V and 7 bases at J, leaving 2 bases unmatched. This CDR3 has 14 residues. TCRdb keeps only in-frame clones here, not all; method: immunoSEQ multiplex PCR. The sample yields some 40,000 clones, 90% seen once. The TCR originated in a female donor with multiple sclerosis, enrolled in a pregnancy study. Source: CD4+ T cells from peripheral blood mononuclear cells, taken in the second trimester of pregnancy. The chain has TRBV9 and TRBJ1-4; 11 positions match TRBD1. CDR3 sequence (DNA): TGTGCCAGCAGCGGCGGGACAGGGGGTGAAAAACTGTTTTTT. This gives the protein CASSGGTGGEKLFF.